One T cell receptor beta chain is described in this entry. As yet, its antigen is unknown. Overlapping HIV-1 Gag 15-mer peptides at approximately 0.96 ug per peptide per mL were used. CD40L/CD69 double-negative CD45RO-high memory CD4+ T cells were collected. The immunoSEQ assay was version 4, run in survey mode. Libraries were prepared by immunoSEQ multiplex PCR; TCRdb keeps only in-frame clonotypes and omits some of them. Here the sample spans around 30,000 clones, approximately 80% being singletons. The CDR3 length is 16 residues. With 3 bases clipped from V and 11 bases from J, the junction kept 14 bases outside the gene matches. Germline lookup yields CDR1 SNHLY and CDR2 FYNNEI. These data come from a study of persistence of HIV-infected CD4 T cells. Study-wide results and limits: Rare CMV-responding cells carrying HIV-1 proviruses were not analyzed separately for TCR.

This receptor was identified in an adult woman with HIV who was CMV-seropositive. The material sequenced was CD4+ T cells sorted from PBMCs after roughly 19-hour stimulation, taken from a patient who received antiretroviral therapy. The J gene is TRBJ2-1, the V gene TRBV2, with TRBD2 matching 9 bases. For the CDR3, the DNA is TGTGCCAGCAGTGAGGGGTGGCTAGCGGGACCCCGCCAGCAGTTCTTC. This gives the protein CASSEGWLAGPRQQFF.